This T cell receptor beta chain originates from a study of blood T cell repertoires in COVID-19. This clone appeared a single time. The germline V gene has CDR1 MGHDK and CDR2 SYGVNS. V lost 10 bases and J lost 0; bases outside the gene matches: 5. CDR3 length: 14 amino acids. As processed by the authors: Cell counts per sample came from amplifying reference gene primers. Clones were sequenced by immunoSEQ multiplex PCR, and TCRdb holds only the in-frame ones, with some missing. Clone size and the V and J calls come from that table; the DNA yielded D and trimming. The sample contains more than 250,000 clones, roughly 87% of which appear only once.

The genes are TRBV25-1 and TRBJ2-3; 9 nucleotides align to TRBD2. Sequenced: PBMCs or T cells enriched from blood (not recorded which). This receptor was identified in a young woman who had recovered from COVID-19. CDR3 bases: TGTGCCACCCGAGCGGGGGGAAGCACAGATACGCAGTATTTT. It codes for CATRAGGSTDTQYF.